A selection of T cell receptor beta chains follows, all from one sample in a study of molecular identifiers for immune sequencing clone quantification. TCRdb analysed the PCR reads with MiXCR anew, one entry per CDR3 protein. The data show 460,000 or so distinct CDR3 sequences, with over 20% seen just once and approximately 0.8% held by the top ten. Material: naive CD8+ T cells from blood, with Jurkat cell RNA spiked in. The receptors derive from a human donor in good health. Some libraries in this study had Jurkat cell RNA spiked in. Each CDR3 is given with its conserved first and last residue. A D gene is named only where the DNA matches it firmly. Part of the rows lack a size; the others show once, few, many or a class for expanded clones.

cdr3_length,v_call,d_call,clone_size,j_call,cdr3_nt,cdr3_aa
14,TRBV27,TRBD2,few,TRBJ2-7,TGTGCCAGCAGAGCGGGAGGGGGGTCCTACGAGCAGTACTTC,CASRAGGGSYEQYF
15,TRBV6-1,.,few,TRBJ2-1,TGTGCCAGCAGTCCGGGTACTGTTTCCTACAATGAGCAGTTCTTC,CASSPGTVSYNEQFF
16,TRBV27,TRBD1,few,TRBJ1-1,TGTGCCAGCAGTCCGGGGACACCCTCAGGGGGAGGTGAAGCTTTCTTT,CASSPGTPSGGGEAFF
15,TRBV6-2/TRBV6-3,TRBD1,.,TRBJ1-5,TGTGCCAGCAGTGACGGGACAGGGGTAAATCAGCCCCAGCATTTT,CASSDGTGVNQPQHF
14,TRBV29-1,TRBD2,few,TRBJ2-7,TGCAGCGTTCTCACGGGGGGGAACGGTGCCGAGCAGTACTTC,CSVLTGGNGAEQYF
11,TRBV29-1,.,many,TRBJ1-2,TGCAGCGTTGAAGTTGGGGTCGGCTACACCTTC,CSVEVGVGYTF
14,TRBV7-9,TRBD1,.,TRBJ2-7,TGTGCCAGCAGCTTAAGTACAGGGGAGAACGAGCAGTACTTC,CASSLSTGENEQYF
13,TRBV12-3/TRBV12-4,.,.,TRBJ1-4,TGTGCCAGCACCCAAGGACCACCAGAAAAACTGTTTTTT,CASTQGPPEKLFF
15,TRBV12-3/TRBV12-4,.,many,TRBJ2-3,TGTGCCAGCAGTGCGGGGGGGACAGGGTCAGATACGCAGTATTTT,CASSAGGTGSDTQYF
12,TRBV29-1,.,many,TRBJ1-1,TGCAGCGTTGAGGACAATAGAGGGGAAGCTTTCTTT,CSVEDNRGEAFF
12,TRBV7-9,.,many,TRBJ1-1,TGTGCCAGCAGCCTACAACCCCCTGAAGCTTTCTTT,CASSLQPPEAFF
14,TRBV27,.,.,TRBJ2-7,TGTGCCAGCAGCCCGTTAACGGGAACCTACGAGCAGTACTTC,CASSPLTGTYEQYF
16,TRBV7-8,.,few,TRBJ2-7,TGTGCCAGCAGCTTTGACTGGGACCCAGGGATCAGCGAGCAGTACTTC,CASSFDWDPGISEQYF
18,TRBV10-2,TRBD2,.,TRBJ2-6,TGCGCCAGCAGTGATAGGTGGGGGGGTTTATCTGGGGCCAACGTCCTGACTTTC,CASSDRWGGLSGANVLTF
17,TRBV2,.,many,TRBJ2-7,TGTGCCAGCAGTGAAGGGTATGGAGGGGGGTACATCTACGAGCAGTACTTC,CASSEGYGGGYIYEQYF
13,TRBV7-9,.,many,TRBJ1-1,TGTGCCAGCAGCTATCCAGAGAACACTGAAGCTTTCTTT,CASSYPENTEAFF
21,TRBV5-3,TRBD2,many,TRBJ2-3,TGTGCCAGAAGCTGCCCAAAACTAGCGGGAGCCCGAATTCCTAGCACAGATACGCAGTATTTT,CARSCPKLAGARIPSTDTQYF
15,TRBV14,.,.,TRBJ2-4,TGTGCCAGCAGCCAGCTCCGGGACCACAGAAACATTCAGTACTTC,CASSQLRDHRNIQYF
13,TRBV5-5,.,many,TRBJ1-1,TGTGCCAGCAGCTTATTTATCAACACTGAAGCTTTCTTT,CASSLFINTEAFF
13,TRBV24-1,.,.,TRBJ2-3,TGTGCCACCAGTGGTAGCAGCACAGATACGCAGTATTTT,CATSGSSTDTQYF
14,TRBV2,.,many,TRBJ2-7,TGTGCCAGCAGTGGGGCCTCCCGCGCCTACGAGCAGTACTTC,CASSGASRAYEQYF
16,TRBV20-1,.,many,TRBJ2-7,TGCAGTGCTAGAGCCGCTTCGCGGGTACGCTCCTACGAGCAGTACTTC,CSARAASRVRSYEQYF
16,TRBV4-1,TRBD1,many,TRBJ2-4,TGCGCCAGCAGCTTTAGACAGGGATCAGCCAAAAACATTCAGTACTTC,CASSFRQGSAKNIQYF
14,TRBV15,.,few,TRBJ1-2,TGTGCCACCAGCAGAGAAAGGACAGCTTATGGCTACACCTTC,CATSRERTAYGYTF
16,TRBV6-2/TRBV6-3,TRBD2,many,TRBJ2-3,TGTGCCAGCAGTTACCCCCCCGGGAGCGGGGCAGATACGCAGTATTTT,CASSYPPGSGADTQYF
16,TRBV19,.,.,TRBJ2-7,TGTGCCAGTAGTATAACCGGGACAACGCTTAGCTACGAGCAGTACTTC,CASSITGTTLSYEQYF
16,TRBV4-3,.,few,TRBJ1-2,TGCGCCAGCAGCCAAGACAGGGGTTCGTTTAACTATGGCTACACCTTC,CASSQDRGSFNYGYTF
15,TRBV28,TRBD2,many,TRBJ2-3,TGTGCCAGCAGACCGACTAGCGGGGCGACAGATACGCAGTATTTT,CASRPTSGATDTQYF
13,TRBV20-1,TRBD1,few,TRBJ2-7,TGCAGTGCATCCGGAGGACAGGTTTACGAGCAGTACTTC,CSASGGQVYEQYF
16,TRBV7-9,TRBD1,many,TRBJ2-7,TGTGCCAGCAGCTTAGCAGGACAGGGCGGGTTGTACGAGCAGTACTTC,CASSLAGQGGLYEQYF
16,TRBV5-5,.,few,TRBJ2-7,TGTGCCAGCACCCAAAGGATGTATGGGGCCCACCACGAGCAGTACTTC,CASTQRMYGAHHEQYF
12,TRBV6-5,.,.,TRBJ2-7,TGTGCCGGCAGACCGCACCCCTACGAGCAGTACTTC,CAGRPHPYEQYF
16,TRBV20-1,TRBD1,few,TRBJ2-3,TGCAGTGCTAGAGACTGGACAGGGACTAGCACAGATACGCAGTATTTT,CSARDWTGTSTDTQYF
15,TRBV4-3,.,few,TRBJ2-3,TGCGCCAGCAGCCAAGATGGGACTTACACAGATACGCAGTATTTT,CASSQDGTYTDTQYF
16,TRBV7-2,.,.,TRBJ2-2,TGTGCCAGCAGCTTAGTGCCAGTTGTGGGAGCCGGGGAGCTGTTTTTT,CASSLVPVVGAGELFF
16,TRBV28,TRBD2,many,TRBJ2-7,TGTGCCAGCACCCGACCCGGGACTAGCATTGCCTACGAGCAGTACTTC,CASTRPGTSIAYEQYF
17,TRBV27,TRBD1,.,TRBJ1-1,TGTGCCAGCAGCGCTGCGTGGGACAGAATTATGAACACTGAAGCTTTCTTT,CASSAAWDRIMNTEAFF
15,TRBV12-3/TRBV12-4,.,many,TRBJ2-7,TGTGCCAGCCGATCCGCGGGGGCGAGTTTTTCCGAGCAGTACTTC,CASRSAGASFSEQYF
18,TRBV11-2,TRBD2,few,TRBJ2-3,TGTGCCAGCAGCTTAGTGGGGACTAGCGGATCTCGCACAGATACGCAGTATTTT,CASSLVGTSGSRTDTQYF